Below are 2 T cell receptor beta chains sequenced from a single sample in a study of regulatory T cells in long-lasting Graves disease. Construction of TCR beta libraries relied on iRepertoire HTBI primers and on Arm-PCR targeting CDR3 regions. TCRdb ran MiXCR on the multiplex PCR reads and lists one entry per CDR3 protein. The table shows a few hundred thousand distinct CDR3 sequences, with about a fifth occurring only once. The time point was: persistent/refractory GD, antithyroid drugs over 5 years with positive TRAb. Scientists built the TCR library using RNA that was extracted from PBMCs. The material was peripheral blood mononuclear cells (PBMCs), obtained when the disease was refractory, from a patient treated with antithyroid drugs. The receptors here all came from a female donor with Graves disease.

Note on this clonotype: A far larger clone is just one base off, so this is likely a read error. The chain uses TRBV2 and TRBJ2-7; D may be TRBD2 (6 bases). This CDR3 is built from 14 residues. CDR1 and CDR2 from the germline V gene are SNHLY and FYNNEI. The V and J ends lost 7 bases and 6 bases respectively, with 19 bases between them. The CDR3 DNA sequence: TGTGCCAGCACCTCGGGACGGGGGTTTTCCGAGCAGTACTTC. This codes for CASTSGRGFSEQYF.

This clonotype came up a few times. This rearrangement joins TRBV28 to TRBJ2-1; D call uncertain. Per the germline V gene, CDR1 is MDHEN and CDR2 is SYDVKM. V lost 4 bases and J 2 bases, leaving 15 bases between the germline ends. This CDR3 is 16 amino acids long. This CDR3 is CASSSPPRIAYNEQFF. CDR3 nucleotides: TGTGCCAGCAGTTCCCCACCGCGGATTGCCTACAATGAGCAGTTCTTC.